The T cell receptor beta chain described here comes from a study of technical replicates of blood from several donors. Germline V gene sequence: CDR1 MNHEY, CDR2 SMNVEV (reference sequence). With 6 bases removed from V and 6 bases from J, the gap between germline ends came to 6 bases. The CDR3 length is 12 residues. Data came from immunoSEQ multiplex PCR; TCRdb stores just in-frame clones and leaves some out. This table has under 85,000 clones, around 97% appearing once. Sequencing was performed on T cells isolated from PBMCs. The V call is TRBV27, the J call TRBJ1-6, with D unresolved. The clonotype was recovered from a human donor in good health. This CDR3 reads CASRDFNSPLHF. The CDR3, as DNA: TGTGCCAGCAGGGACTTTAATTCACCCCTCCACTTT.